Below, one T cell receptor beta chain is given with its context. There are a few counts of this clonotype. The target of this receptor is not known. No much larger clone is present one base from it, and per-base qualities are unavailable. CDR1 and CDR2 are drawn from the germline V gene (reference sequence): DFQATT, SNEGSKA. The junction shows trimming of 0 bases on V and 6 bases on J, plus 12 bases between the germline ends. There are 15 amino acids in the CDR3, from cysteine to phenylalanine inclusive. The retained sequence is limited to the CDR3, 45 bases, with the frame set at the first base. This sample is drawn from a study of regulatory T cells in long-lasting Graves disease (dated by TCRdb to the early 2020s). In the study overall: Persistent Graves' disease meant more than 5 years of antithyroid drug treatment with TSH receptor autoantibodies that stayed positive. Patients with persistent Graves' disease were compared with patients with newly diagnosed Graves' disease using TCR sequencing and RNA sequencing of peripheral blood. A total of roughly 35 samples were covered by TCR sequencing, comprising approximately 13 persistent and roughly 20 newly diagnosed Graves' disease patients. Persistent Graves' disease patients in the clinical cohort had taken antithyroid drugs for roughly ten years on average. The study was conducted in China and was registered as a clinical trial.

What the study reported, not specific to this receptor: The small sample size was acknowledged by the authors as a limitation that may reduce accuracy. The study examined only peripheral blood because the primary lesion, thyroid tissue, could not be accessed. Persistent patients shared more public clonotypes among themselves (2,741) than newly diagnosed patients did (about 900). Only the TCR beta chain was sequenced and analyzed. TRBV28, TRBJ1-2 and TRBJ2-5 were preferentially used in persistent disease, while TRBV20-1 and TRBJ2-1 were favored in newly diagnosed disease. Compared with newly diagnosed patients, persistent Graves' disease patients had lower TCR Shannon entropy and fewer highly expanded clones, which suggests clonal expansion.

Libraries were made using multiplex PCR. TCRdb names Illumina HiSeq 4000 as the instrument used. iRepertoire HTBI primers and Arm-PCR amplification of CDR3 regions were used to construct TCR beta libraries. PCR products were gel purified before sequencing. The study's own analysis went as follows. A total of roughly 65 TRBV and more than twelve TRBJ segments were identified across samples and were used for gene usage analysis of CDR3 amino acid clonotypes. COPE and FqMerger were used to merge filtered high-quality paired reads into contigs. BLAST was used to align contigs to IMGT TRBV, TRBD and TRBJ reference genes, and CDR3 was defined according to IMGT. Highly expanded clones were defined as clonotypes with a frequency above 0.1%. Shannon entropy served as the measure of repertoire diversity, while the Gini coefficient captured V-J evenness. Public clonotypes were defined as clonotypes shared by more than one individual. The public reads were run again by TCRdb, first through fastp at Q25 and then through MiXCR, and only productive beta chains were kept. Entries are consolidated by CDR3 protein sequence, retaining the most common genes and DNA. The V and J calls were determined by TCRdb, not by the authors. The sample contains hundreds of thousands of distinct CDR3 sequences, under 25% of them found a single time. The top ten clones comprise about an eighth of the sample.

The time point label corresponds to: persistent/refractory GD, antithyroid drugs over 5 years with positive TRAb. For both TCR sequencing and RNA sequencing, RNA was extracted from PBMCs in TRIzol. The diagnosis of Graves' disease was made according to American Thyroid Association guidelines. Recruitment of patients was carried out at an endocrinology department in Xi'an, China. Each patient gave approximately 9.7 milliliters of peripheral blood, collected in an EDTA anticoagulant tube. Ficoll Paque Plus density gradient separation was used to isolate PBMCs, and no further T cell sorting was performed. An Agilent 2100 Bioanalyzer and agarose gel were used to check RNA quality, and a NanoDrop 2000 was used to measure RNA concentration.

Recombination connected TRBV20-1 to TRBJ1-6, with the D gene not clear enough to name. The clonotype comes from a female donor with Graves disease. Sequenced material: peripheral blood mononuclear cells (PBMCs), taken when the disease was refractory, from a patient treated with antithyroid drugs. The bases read TGCAGTGCTAGAGAGGCGACGTCTCCTAATTCACCCCTCCACTTT. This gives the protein CSAREATSPNSPLHF.